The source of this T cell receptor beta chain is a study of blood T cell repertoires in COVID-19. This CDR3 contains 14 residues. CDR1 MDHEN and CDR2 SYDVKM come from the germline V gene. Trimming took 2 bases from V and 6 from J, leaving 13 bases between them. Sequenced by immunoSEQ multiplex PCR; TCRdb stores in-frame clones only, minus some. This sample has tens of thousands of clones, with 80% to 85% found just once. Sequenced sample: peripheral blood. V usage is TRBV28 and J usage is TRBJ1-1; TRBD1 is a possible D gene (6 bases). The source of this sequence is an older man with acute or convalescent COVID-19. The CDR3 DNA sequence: TGTGCCAGCAGTTTACTCGCAGGGGTCCCTGAAGCTTTCTTT. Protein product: CASSLLAGVPEAFF.